This paragraph covers one TCR beta chain sequence. Its target is unknown. Since a much larger clone is just one base distant, this may be a read error. The sample comes from a study of T cell repertoires in cytomegalovirus infection. Study-level background: The authors relied on CMV epitopes, both recently identified HLA-C-restricted and well-studied HLA-B-restricted. Public TCR beta signatures marked donors with CMV infection and the matching HLA. Study-wide findings and caveats: Across the ex vivo response, the dominant clonotypes were HLA-C-restricted CMV-specific TCR beta clonotypes. Frequencies of public TCR beta families were cumulated, and this identified carriers of CMV plus the relevant HLA.

Trimming took 5 bases from V and 9 from J, leaving 8 bases between them. The germline V gene has CDR1 SEHNR and CDR2 FQNEAQ (reference sequence). The CDR3 sequence is 12 residues long. Each CDR3 protein gets one entry after TCRdb re-called the reads with MiXCR. The table lists around 570,000 distinct CDR3 sequences, 40% of them singletons, with around 50% in the top ten. The chain uses TRBV7-9 and TRBJ1-6; D possibly corresponds to TRBD1 (5 bases). The source of this sequence is a human donor in good health (CMV status not recorded). Some clones in this sample may be carry-over from other donors' samples. The starting material was cultured PBMCs, obtained from culture after CMV antigen stimulation. The CDR3 here is CASSTQGSPLHF. As DNA, the CDR3 is TGTGCCAGCAGCACCCAGGGTTCACCCCTCCACTTT.